A single sample gave rise to the 10 T cell receptor beta chains below, sequenced in a study of technical replicates of blood from four donors. Method: immunoSEQ multiplex PCR; TCRdb's copy keeps in-frame clones and lacks some. The table shows about 50,000 clones, with 95% to 97% occurring only once. Sequencing was performed on T cells isolated from PBMCs. The origin of the receptors is a human donor in good health.

CDR3 bases: TGTGCCAGCAGTGACAGGTTCTATGGCTACACCTTC. Encoded protein: CASSDRFYGYTF. The rearrangement links TRBV27 to TRBJ1-2; TRBD1 is a possible D gene (6 bases). This CDR3 is built from 12 residues. V was cut by 5 bases and J by 4 bases, with 8 bases left in between. Germline CDR1 MNHEY, CDR2 SMNVEV (reference sequence).

J is TRBJ2-7 and V is TRBV9; TRBD2 agrees at 9 bases. The V segment lost 7 bases and the J segment 4 bases; nucleotides outside the gene matches: 15. The CDR3 has 16 residues. Germline assignment: CDR1 SGDLS and CDR2 YYNGEE. CDR3 sequence reads: CASGPQEREDVYEQYF. The CDR3 nucleotides read TGTGCCAGCGGTCCACAAGAGCGGGAGGATGTATACGAGCAGTACTTC.

J is TRBJ2-7 and V is TRBV7-9; D is unresolved. This CDR3 comprises 11 residues. Trimming removed 5 bases from V and 3 bases from J, with 5 bases in between. Germline V gene data show CDR1 as SEHNR and CDR2 as FQNEAQ (reference sequence). Here the CDR3 reads CASSPNYEQYF. The CDR3 DNA is TGTGCCAGCAGCCCTAACTACGAGCAGTACTTC.

The chain uses TRBV4-3 and TRBJ2-7, with 13 bases lining up with TRBD2. Looked up from germline, CDR1 is LGHNA and CDR2 is YSLEER. V shed 1 base and J 0 bases; nucleotides not matched to a gene: 0. The CDR3 is made up of 16 amino acids. The CDR3 DNA sequence: TGCGCCAGCAGCCAAGGGACTAGCGGGAGCTCCTACGAGCAGTACTTC. This sequence encodes CASSQGTSGSSYEQYF.

V and J are TRBV5-1 and TRBJ2-7, with 10 bases lining up with TRBD2. The CDR3 is 14 amino acids. The germline V gene encodes CDR1 SGHRS and CDR2 YFSETQ. V dropped 1 base and J dropped 2; count of bases not matched to a gene: 0. Written as DNA, the CDR3 is TGCGCCAGCAGCTTGACTAGCGGGGCCTACGAGCAGTACTTC. Its protein product is CASSLTSGAYEQYF.

The rearrangement uses TRBV6-1 and TRBJ1-1, with 7 bases fitting TRBD1. Per the germline V gene, CDR1 is MNHNS and CDR2 is SASEGT. V lost 3 bases and J lost 0; bases outside the gene matches: 7. This CDR3 comprises 16 residues. The CDR3 DNA is TGTGCCAGCAGTGAGATGGGACAGCTCATGAACACTGAAGCTTTCTTT. Translating it yields CASSEMGQLMNTEAFF.

CDR3 in amino acids: CASSSYSTINYGYTF. The CDR3 DNA reads as TGTGCCAGCAGTTCCTATTCAACTATTAACTATGGCTACACCTTC. The chain employs TRBV27 and TRBJ1-2; D not resolved. This CDR3 contains 15 residues. CDR1 is MNHEY and CDR2 is SMNVEV in the germline V gene (reference sequence). V was trimmed by 4 bases and J by 1 base, leaving 13 bases between them.

The genes are TRBV7-3 and TRBJ2-5; D call uncertain. Germline V lookup: CDR1 SGHTA, CDR2 FQGTGA. The CDR3 is 13 amino acids. The ends were cut back, 5 bases at V and 5 bases at J, with 12 bases in the middle. In nucleotides, the CDR3 is TGTGCCAGCAGCCCCGACACCTGGGAGACCCAGTACTTC. Amino acids: CASSPDTWETQYF.

The chain is built from TRBV11-2 and TRBJ2-7, with D perhaps matching TRBD1 (6 bases). The CDR3 is 12 amino acids. Per the germline V gene, CDR1 is SGHAT and CDR2 is FQNNGV. Trimming took off 6 bases at V and 7 bases at J, with 13 bases between the two ends. In DNA, the CDR3 is TGTGCCAGCAGGTCCGGGACATTTGAGCAGTACTTC. It codes for CASRSGTFEQYF.

The chain joins TRBV6-5 to TRBJ2-1, with D perhaps TRBD1 (6 bases). The V gene lost 2 bases and the J gene lost 6 bases, with 8 bases spanning the gap. CDR3 length: 13 residues. Germline CDR1 is MNHEY and CDR2 is SVGAGI. CDR3 amino acids: CASSYPQGNEQFF. The DNA of the CDR3 is TGTGCCAGCAGTTACCCACAGGGCAATGAGCAGTTCTTC.